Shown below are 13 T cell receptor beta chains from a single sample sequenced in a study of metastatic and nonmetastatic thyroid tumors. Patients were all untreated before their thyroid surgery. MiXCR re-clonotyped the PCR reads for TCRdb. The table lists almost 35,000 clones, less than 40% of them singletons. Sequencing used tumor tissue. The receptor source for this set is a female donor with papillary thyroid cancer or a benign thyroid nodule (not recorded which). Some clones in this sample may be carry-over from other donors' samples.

The CDR3 loop is CASSLIGDRAHEQYF. CDR3 sequence (DNA): TGCGCCAGCAGCTTGATTGGGGACAGGGCCCACGAGCAGTACTTC. This chain connects TRBV5-1 to TRBJ2-7; 9 bases are a match to TRBD1. The CDR3 runs 15 residues. Germline V gene sequence: CDR1 SGHRS, CDR2 YFSETQ. After removal of 1 base from V and 5 bases from J, the junction contained 7 bases not matched to a gene.

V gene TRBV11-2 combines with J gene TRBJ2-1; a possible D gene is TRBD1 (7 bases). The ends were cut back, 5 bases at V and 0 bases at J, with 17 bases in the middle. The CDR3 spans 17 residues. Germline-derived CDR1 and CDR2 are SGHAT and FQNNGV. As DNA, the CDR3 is TGTGCCAGCAGCCCCCAGGGGGGAGTAAGCTCCTACAATGAGCAGTTCTTC. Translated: CASSPQGGVSSYNEQFF.

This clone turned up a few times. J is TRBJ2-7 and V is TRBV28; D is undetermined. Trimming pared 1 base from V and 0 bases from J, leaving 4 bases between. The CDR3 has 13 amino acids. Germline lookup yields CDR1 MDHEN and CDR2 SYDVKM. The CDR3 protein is CASSLSISYEQYF. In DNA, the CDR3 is TGTGCCAGCAGTTTATCTATCTCCTACGAGCAGTACTTC. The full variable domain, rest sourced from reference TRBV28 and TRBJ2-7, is DVKVTQSSRYLVKRTGEKVFLECVQDMDHENMFWYRQDPGLGLRLIYFSYDVKMKEKGDIPEGYSVSREKKERFSLILESASTNQTSMYLCASSLSISYEQYFGPGTRLTVT.

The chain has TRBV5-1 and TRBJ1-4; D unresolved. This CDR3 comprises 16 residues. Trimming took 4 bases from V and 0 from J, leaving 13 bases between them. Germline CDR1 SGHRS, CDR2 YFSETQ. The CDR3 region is CASSNGRTATNEKLFF. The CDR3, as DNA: TGCGCCAGCAGCAATGGCCGTACCGCAACTAATGAAAAACTGTTTTTT.

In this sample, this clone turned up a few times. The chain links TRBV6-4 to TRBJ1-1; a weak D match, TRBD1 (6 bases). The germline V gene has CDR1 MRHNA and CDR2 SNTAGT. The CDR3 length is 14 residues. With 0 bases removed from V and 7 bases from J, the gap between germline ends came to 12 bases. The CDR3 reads CASSDSAEGDEAFF. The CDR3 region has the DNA TGTGCCAGCAGTGACTCAGCAGAGGGGGATGAAGCTTTCTTT.

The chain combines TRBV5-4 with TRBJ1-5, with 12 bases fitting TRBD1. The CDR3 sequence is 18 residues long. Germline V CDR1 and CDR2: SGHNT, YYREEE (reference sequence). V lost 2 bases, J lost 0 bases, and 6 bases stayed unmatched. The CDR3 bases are TGTGCCAGCAGCTTCGGGACAGGGGGCTTTGGTAGCAATCAGCCCCAGCATTTT. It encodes CASSFGTGGFGSNQPQHF.

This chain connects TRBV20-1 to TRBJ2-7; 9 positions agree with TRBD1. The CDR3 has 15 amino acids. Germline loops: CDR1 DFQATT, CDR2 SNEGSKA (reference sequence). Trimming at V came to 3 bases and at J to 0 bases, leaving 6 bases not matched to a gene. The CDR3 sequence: CSASGGTGSSYEQYF. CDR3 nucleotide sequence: TGCAGTGCTAGTGGTGGGACAGGGTCCTCCTACGAGCAGTACTTC.

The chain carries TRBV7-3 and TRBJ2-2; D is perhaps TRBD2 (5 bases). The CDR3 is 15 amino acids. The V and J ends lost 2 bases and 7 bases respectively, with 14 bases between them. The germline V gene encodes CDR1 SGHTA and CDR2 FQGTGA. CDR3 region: CASSLEGAVDGELFF. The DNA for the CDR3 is TGTGCCAGCAGCTTAGAAGGAGCGGTGGACGGGGAGCTGTTTTTT.

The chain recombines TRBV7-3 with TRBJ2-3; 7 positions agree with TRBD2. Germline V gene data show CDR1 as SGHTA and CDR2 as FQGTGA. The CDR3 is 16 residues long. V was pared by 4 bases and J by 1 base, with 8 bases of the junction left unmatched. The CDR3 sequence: CASSSGPSGGTDTQYF. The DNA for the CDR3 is TGTGCCAGCAGCTCCGGGCCGAGCGGGGGCACAGATACGCAGTATTTT.

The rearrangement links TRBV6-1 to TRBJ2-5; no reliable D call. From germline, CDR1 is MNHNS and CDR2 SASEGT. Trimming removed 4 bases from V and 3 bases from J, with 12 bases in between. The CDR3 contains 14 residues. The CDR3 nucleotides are TGTGCCAGCAGTGTTTGGGAAACGGAAGAGACCCAGTACTTC. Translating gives CASSVWETEETQYF.

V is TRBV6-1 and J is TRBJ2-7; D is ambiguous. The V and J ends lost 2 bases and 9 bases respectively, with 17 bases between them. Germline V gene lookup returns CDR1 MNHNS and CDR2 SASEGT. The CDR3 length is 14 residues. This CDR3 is CASSEKSQTIRQYF. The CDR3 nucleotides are TGTGCCAGCAGTGAAAAAAGTCAGACCATTAGGCAGTACTTC.

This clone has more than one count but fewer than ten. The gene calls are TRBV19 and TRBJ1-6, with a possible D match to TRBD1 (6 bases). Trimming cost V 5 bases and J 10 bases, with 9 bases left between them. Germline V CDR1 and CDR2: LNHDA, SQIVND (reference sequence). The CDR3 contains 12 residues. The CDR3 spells CASSAGTSPLHF. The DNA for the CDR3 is TGTGCCAGTAGTGCCGGGACATCACCCCTCCACTTT.

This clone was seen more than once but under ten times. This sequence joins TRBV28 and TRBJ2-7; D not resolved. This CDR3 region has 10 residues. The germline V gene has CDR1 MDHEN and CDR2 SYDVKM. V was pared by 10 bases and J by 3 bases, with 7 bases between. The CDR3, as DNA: TGTGCCACCGAGGACTACGAGCAGTACTTC. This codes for CATEDYEQYF.